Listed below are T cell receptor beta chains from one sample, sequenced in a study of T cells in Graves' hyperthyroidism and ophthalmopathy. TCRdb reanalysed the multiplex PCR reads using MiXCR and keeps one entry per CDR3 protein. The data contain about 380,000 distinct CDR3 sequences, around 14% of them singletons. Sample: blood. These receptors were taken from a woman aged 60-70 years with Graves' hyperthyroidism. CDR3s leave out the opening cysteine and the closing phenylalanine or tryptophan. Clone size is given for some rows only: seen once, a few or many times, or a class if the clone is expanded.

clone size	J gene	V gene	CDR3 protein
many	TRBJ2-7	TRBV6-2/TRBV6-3	ASKSSGRVPEQY
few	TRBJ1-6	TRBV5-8	ASSLAWPPGIFGSPLH
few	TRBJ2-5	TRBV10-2	ASSEGLAGVKTQY
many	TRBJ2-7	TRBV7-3	ASSPWGSGEAGEQY
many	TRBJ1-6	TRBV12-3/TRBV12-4	ASSFRGTGGANSPLH
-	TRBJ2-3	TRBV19	ASSSIPGLAGSTDTQY
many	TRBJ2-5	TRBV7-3	ASSLGASGREETQY
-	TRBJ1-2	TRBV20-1	SADSRQGGGIGYT
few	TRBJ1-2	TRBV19	ASSIEAAPGYT
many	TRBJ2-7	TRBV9	ASSVSGGRSEQY
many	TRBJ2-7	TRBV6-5	ASSYSGRRPNYEQY
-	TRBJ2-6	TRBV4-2	ASSQARTGGATGANVLT
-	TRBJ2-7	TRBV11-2	ASSQDEGASYEQY
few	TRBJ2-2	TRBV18	ASSPSGGANTGELF
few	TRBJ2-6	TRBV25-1	ASSATSGRASGANVLT
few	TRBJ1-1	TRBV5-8	ASSLQRNTEAF
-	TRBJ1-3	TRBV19	ASTLGRPSGNTIY
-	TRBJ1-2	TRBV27	ASSRVGTGNYGYT
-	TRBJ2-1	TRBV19	ASTDLPFSYNEQF
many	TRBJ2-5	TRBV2	ASSRLAGGKETQY
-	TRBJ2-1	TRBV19	ASSIAGTSGEQF
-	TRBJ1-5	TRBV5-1	ASSLVGGDQPQH
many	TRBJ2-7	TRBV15	ATSISSGRYEQY
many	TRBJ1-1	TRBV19	ASSILRQRGNTEAF
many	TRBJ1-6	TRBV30	ASDRPSPLH